These T cell receptor beta chains were read from a single sample in a study of shared clonotypes between healthy human individuals. The repertoire was sequenced with immunoSEQ multiplex PCR; TCRdb's copy has only in-frame clones and lacks some. The sample yields roughly 2.5 million clones, just over 90% seen once. Material: naive CD4+ T cells sorted from blood. The source of these receptors is a man aged 18 to 30 in good health. Each CDR3 is given with its conserved first and last residue. The D gene is left open where the match is weak.

j_gene | d_gene | v_gene | CDR3aa | CDR3nt
TRBJ2-2 | TRBD1 | TRBV18 | CASSLPGGTGELFF | TGTGCCAGCTCACTACCAGGGGGCACCGGGGAGCTGTTTTTT
TRBJ2-5 | . | TRBV7-2 | CASSFLRFETQYF | TGTGCCAGCAGCTTTCTACGATTTGAGACCCAGTACTTC
TRBJ1-1 | . | TRBV18 | CASSPDILGYTEAFF | TGTGCCAGCTCACCAGACATTTTAGGGTACACTGAAGCTTTCTTT
TRBJ1-2 | TRBD1 | TRBV30 | CASSGGAGYTF | TGTGCCTCATCAGGGGGTGCTGGCTACACCTTC
TRBJ2-3 | TRBD1 | TRBV6-5 | CASSHRDRSTDTQYF | TGTGCCAGCAGCCACCGGGACAGGAGCACAGATACGCAGTATTTT
TRBJ1-6 | . | TRBV5-4 | CASSLGGSYNSPLHF | TGTGCCAGCAGCTTGGGAGGGTCCTATAATTCACCCCTCCACTTT
TRBJ2-5 | . | TRBV5-1 | CASSLGWSQETQYF | TGCGCCAGCAGCTTGGGATGGTCACAAGAGACCCAGTACTTC
TRBJ1-1 | TRBD1 | TRBV6-5 | CASSYSGQANTEAFF | TGTGCCAGCAGTTACTCGGGACAGGCGAACACTGAAGCTTTCTTT
TRBJ1-2 | . | TRBV27 | CASGPPAGGGYTF | TGTGCCAGCGGCCCCCCGGCCGGAGGGGGCTACACCTTC
TRBJ2-7 | . | TRBV5-4 | CASSLGNRLQQYF | TGTGCCAGCAGCTTAGGAAACAGACTCCAGCAGTACTTC
TRBJ1-3 | TRBD1 | TRBV28 | CASSLGQGAGFVNTIYF | TGTGCCAGCAGTTTGGGACAGGGGGCGGGCTTTGTCAACACCATATATTTT
TRBJ2-4 | TRBD1 | TRBV18 | CASSRAGTGLAKNIQYF | TGTGCCAGCTCACGTGCCGGGACAGGGCTAGCCAAAAACATTCAGTACTTC
TRBJ1-6 | . | TRBV6-6 | CASRTNENSPLHF | TGTGCCAGCAGAACTAATGAGAATTCACCCCTCCACTTT
TRBJ2-1 | TRBD2 | TRBV7-2 | CASSQAGGSYNEQFF | TGTGCCAGCAGTCAAGCGGGGGGTTCCTACAATGAGCAGTTCTTC
TRBJ2-2 | TRBD1 | TRBV13 | CASSFKTGGFPGELFF | TGTGCCAGCAGCTTCAAGACAGGGGGGTTCCCCGGGGAGCTGTTTTTT